Below are 24 T cell receptor beta chains sequenced from a single sample in a study of OX40 agonist ivuxolimab in advanced cancers. The assay was immunoSEQ multiplex PCR, and TCRdb's table has in-frame clones only and misses some. This sample has about 83,000 clones, with over 75% found just once. The sample was CD4+ or CD8+ T cells sorted from blood, taken in a trial of the OX40 agonist ivuxolimab. The receptors originated from an adult with an advanced solid tumor such as melanoma, head and neck, liver or kidney cancer.

This sequence joins TRBV18 and TRBJ1-2, with 10 bases matching TRBD1. The CDR3 covers 14 residues. CDR1 is KGHSH and CDR2 is LQKENI in the germline V gene. The V and J ends lost 3 bases and 3 bases, in that order; junction bases with no gene match: 1. CDR3 coding DNA: TGTGCCAGCTCACCCGGACAGGGGGACTATGGCTACACCTTC. It codes for CASSPGQGDYGYTF.

This clone has a single count. The chain recombines TRBV19 with TRBJ1-3; D call uncertain. The germline gives CDR1 LNHDA, CDR2 SQIVND (reference sequence). The CDR3 has 14 amino acids. Trimming stripped 5 bases from V and 3 bases from J, with 11 bases between. This chain's CDR3 is CASSAGEIGNTIYF. For the CDR3, the DNA is TGTGCCAGTAGTGCGGGAGAAATTGGAAACACCATATATTTT.

V is TRBV5-1 and J is TRBJ1-3, with TRBD1 matching 10 bases. There are 17 residues in the CDR3. Germline V gives CDR1 SGHRS, CDR2 YFSETQ. V gave up 4 bases and J gave up 2 bases; unmatched junction bases: 9. The CDR3 loop is CASSGGNGQGAGNTIYF. CDR3 DNA sequence: TGCGCCAGCAGCGGTGGAAACGGACAGGGGGCTGGAAACACCATATATTTT.

The chain joins TRBV6-5 to TRBJ1-1; the match to TRBD1 covers 8 bases. The CDR3 length is 14 residues. Germline lookup yields CDR1 MNHEY and CDR2 SVGAGI. The V and J ends lost 4 bases and 6 bases, in that order; junction bases with no gene match: 7. The CDR3 region is CASSSGQGRAEAFF. CDR3 DNA sequence: TGTGCCAGCAGTTCAGGACAGGGTCGGGCTGAAGCTTTCTTT.

This clone was seen once. The chain combines TRBV6-6 with TRBJ1-3; D remains ambiguous. The V and J ends lost 0 bases and 2 bases respectively, with 8 bases between them. The germline V gene encodes CDR1 MNHNY and CDR2 SVGAGI (reference sequence). The CDR3 is 15 amino acids. This CDR3 reads CASSYSRGTGNTIYF. The CDR3 nucleotides read TGTGCCAGCAGTTACTCACGGGGAACTGGAAACACCATATATTTT.

The chain carries TRBV15 and TRBJ2-1; 8 bases match TRBD1. Germline CDR1 and CDR2: LNHNV and YYDKDF (reference sequence). The CDR3 is made up of 17 amino acids. The V and J ends lost 3 bases and 4 bases, in that order; junction bases with no gene match: 11. CDR3 DNA sequence: TGTGCCACCAGCAGGACGGTGACAGGGGTTGGTTACAATGAGCAGTTCTTC. Translated, it gives CATSRTVTGVGYNEQFF.

The chain combines TRBV27 with TRBJ1-1; D call uncertain. Per germline, CDR1 MNHEY and CDR2 SMNVEV (reference sequence). CDR3 length: 14 residues. The V gene lost 1 base and the J gene lost 5 bases, with 11 bases spanning the gap. CDR3 nucleotides: TGTGCCAGCAGTTTATACGGGCATGAAACTGAAGCTTTCTTT. It translates to CASSLYGHETEAFF.

The V and J genes are TRBV5-4 and TRBJ1-1; D is undetermined. Germline loops: CDR1 SGHNT, CDR2 YYREEE (reference sequence). This CDR3 comprises 11 residues. Trimming shortened V by 4 bases and J by 2 bases, and 3 bases separated the two germline ends. Here the CDR3 reads CASSENTEAFF. DNA for the CDR3: TGTGCCAGCAGCGAAAACACTGAAGCTTTCTTT.

The V and J genes are TRBV6-6 and TRBJ2-3; D is unresolved. Trimming took off 3 bases at V and 4 bases at J, with 11 bases between the two ends. The germline V gene encodes CDR1 MNHNY and CDR2 SVGAGI (reference sequence). The CDR3 loop spans 14 amino acids. As DNA, the CDR3 is TGTGCCAGCAGTTATTCGTCTCGGGCAGATACGCAGTATTTT. Protein: CASSYSSRADTQYF.

V is TRBV6-5 and J is TRBJ2-2; 9 nucleotides agree with TRBD2. The V gene end was trimmed by 7 bases and the J gene end by 4 bases; junction bases not matched to a gene: 7. This CDR3 spans 15 amino acids. Germline V gene sequence: CDR1 MNHEY, CDR2 SVGAGI. As DNA, the CDR3 is TGTGCCAGCAACCTGCGGGGGGGTGGCACCGGGGAGCTGTTTTTT. Protein sequence: CASNLRGGGTGELFF.

This chain connects TRBV9 to TRBJ2-1; D is perhaps TRBD1 (5 bases). This CDR3 is built from 14 residues. Trimming removed 4 bases at V and 5 bases at J, with 13 bases between. CDR1 SGDLS and CDR2 YYNGEE come from the germline V gene. As DNA, the CDR3 is TGTGCCAGCAGCTCAGGACACCTCAACAATGAGCAGTTCTTC. It yields the protein CASSSGHLNNEQFF.

V gene TRBV19 combines with J gene TRBJ2-2; TRBD1 or TRBD2 may be the D gene (7 bases each). With 10 bases removed from V and 4 bases from J, the gap between germline ends came to 16 bases. The CDR3 loop spans 14 amino acids. Germline loops: CDR1 LNHDA, CDR2 SQIVND (reference sequence). In DNA, the CDR3 is TGTGCCACCAGACAGGGCGGGAGCACCGGGGAGCTGTTTTTT. This translates into CATRQGGSTGELFF.

The chain employs TRBV2 and TRBJ2-5; 10 bases align to TRBD1. CDR3 length equals 14 residues. The trim removed 7 bases at V and 1 base at J, leaving 3 bases unmatched. Germline-derived CDR1 and CDR2 are SNHLY and FYNNEI. CDR3 residues: CASMRDRGQETQYF. For the CDR3, the DNA is TGTGCCAGCATGAGGGACAGGGGCCAAGAGACCCAGTACTTC.

The V call is TRBV11-2, the J call TRBJ2-7; 12 positions agree with TRBD2. V trimming: 5 bases; J trimming: 2 bases; junction bases outside the gene matches: 1. Germline CDR1 SGHAT, CDR2 FQNNGV. This CDR3 region has 14 residues. As DNA, the CDR3 is TGTGCCAGCAGCGCTAGCGGGGGGGCCTACGAGCAGTACTTC. This sequence encodes CASSASGGAYEQYF.

This chain uses TRBV6-1 with TRBJ2-3; D assignment may be TRBD1 or TRBD2 (5 bases each). V shed 2 bases and J shed 4 bases, with 19 bases lying between them. Germline CDR1 MNHNS, CDR2 SASEGT. This CDR3 region has 17 residues. The CDR3 protein is CASSEQGAPGVADTQYF. The CDR3 DNA reads as TGTGCCAGCAGTGAACAGGGCGCTCCCGGGGTAGCAGATACGCAGTATTTT.

This clone has a handful of counts. The chain is built from TRBV1 and TRBJ2-5; TRBD2 reflects the table's D call only, with no check against the DNA. TRBV1 is assigned pseudogene status. The CDR3 is 13 amino acids. CDR3 amino acids: CTSSQDFRETQYF. The CDR3 DNA reads TGCACCAGCAGCCAAGATTTCCGGGAGACCCAGTACTTC.

The chain links TRBV7-6 to TRBJ2-5; D is ambiguous. The CDR3 is 12 residues long. Between the trimmed V and J ends, which lost 5 bases and 5 bases, there was a span of 9 bases. Germline CDR1 and CDR2: SGHVS and FNYEAQ. CDR3 protein: CASSEQTETQYF. As DNA, the CDR3 is TGTGCCAGCAGCGAACAGACGGAGACCCAGTACTTC.

The gene calls are TRBV5-5 and TRBJ1-4; the D gene is possibly TRBD1 (5 bases). Per the germline V gene, CDR1 is SGHKS and CDR2 is YYEKEE (reference sequence). V was pared by 2 bases and J by 5 bases, with 16 bases between. The CDR3 length is 16 residues. CDR3 loop: CASSLGPAGKNEKLFF. Written as DNA, the CDR3 is TGTGCCAGCAGCTTAGGGCCGGCAGGGAAAAATGAAAAACTGTTTTTT.

V gene TRBV6-6 combines with J gene TRBJ1-3; weak D call: TRBD1 (6 bases). This CDR3 is 14 amino acids long. Germline CDR1 is MNHNY and CDR2 is SVGAGI (reference sequence). The V gene lost 6 bases and the J gene lost 2 bases, with 11 bases spanning the gap. CDR3: CASSTQGTGNTIYF. DNA of the CDR3: TGTGCCAGCAGCACCCAGGGGACTGGAAACACCATATATTTT.

This clone was observed a few times. The chain recombines TRBV2 with TRBJ2-7; 8 bases are shared with TRBD2. Germline V CDR1 and CDR2: SNHLY, FYNNEI. V shed 2 bases, J shed 4 bases, and the junction held 10 bases outside the gene matches. This CDR3 contains 16 residues. The CDR3: CASSELPGGGGYEQYF. For the CDR3, the DNA is TGTGCCAGCAGTGAATTGCCGGGAGGGGGAGGGTACGAGCAGTACTTC. The variable domain in full, completed from reference TRBV2 and TRBJ2-7, reads EPEVTQTPSHQVTQMGQEVILRCVPISNHLYFYWYRQILGQKVEFLVSFYNNEISEKSEIFDDQFSVERPDGSNFTLKIRSTKLEDSAMYFCASSELPGGGGYEQYFGPGTRLTVT.

The chain combines TRBV7-9 with TRBJ1-1, with D possibly being TRBD1 (5 bases). This CDR3 is 13 amino acids long. The germline V and J ends were trimmed by 4 bases and 3 bases, with 9 bases remaining between them. Germline CDR1 and CDR2: SEHNR and FQNEAQ (reference sequence). The CDR3: CASSSEGYTEAFF. The DNA for the CDR3 is TGTGCCAGCAGCTCGGAGGGGTACACTGAAGCTTTCTTT.

The genes are TRBV30 and TRBJ2-3; no firm D call. Germline lookup yields CDR1 GTSNPN and CDR2 SVGIG (reference sequence). V lost 2 bases to trimming and J lost 6 bases, with 15 bases between them. CDR3 length: 14 amino acids. The CDR3 here is CAWSRSSLGDTQYF. CDR3 nucleotide sequence: TGTGCCTGGAGTCGGTCTTCCCTCGGGGATACGCAGTATTTT.

The J gene is TRBJ2-7, the V gene TRBV28; D uncertain. This CDR3 contains 11 residues. CDR1 is MDHEN and CDR2 is SYDVKM in the germline V gene. V gave up 3 bases and J gave up 6 bases, with 6 bases separating them. The CDR3 DNA reads as TGTGCCAGCAGTTTCGGCGGCGAGCAGTACTTC. Amino acid sequence: CASSFGGEQYF.

This chain uses TRBV19 with TRBJ1-4, with 10 bases that match TRBD1. With 6 bases clipped from V and 7 bases from J, the junction kept 11 bases outside the gene matches. Per the germline V gene, CDR1 is LNHDA and CDR2 is SQIVND (reference sequence). CDR3 size: 16 residues. The CDR3 reads CASRPKPGQGFEKLFF. CDR3 coding DNA: TGTGCCAGTAGACCTAAACCGGGACAGGGGTTTGAAAAACTGTTTTTT. The full variable domain, with the rest looked up from reference TRBV19 and TRBJ1-4, is DGGITQSPKYLFRKEGQNVTLSCEQNLNHDAMYWYRQDPGQGLRLIYYSQIVNDFQKGDIAEGYSVSREKKESFPLTVTSAQKNPTAFYLCASRPKPGQGFEKLFFGSGTQLSVL.